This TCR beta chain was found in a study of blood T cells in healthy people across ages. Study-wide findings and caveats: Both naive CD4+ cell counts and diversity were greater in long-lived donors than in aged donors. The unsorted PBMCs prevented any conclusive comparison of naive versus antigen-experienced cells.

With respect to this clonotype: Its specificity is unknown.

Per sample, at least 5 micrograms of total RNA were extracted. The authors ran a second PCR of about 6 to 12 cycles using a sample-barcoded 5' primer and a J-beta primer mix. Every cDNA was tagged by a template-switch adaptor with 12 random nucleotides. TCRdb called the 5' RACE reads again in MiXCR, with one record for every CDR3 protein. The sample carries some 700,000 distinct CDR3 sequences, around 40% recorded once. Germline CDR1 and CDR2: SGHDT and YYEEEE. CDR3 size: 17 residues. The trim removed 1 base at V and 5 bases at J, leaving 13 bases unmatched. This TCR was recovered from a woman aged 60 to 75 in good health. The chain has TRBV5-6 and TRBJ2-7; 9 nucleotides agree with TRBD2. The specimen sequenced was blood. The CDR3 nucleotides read TGTGCCAGCAGCTTGCGAGGCTCGAGTAGCGGGAGAAACGAGCAGTACTTC. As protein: CASSLRGSSSGRNEQYF. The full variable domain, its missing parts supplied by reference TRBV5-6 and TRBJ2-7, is DAGVTQSPTHLIKTRGQQVTLRCSPKSGHDTVSWYQQALGQGPQFIFQYYEEEERQRGNFPDRFSGHQFPNYSSELNVNALLLGDSALYLCASSLRGSSSGRNEQYFGPGTRLTVT.